These 16 T cell receptor beta chains share one sample of origin, sequenced in a study of cytomegalovirus exposure and HLA in healthy donors. The PCR had 60 Vbeta and 13 Jbeta primers. Method: immunoSEQ multiplex PCR; TCRdb's copy keeps in-frame clones and lacks some. The data show roughly 92,000 clones, 75% to 85% seen once. The sample was PBMCs. These receptors originate from a man aged 50 to 59 in good health and CMV-seropositive.

V is TRBV6-1 and J is TRBJ1-4; D possibly corresponds to TRBD1 (6 bases). This CDR3 has 14 residues. Germline CDR1 is MNHNS and CDR2 is SASEGT. V lost 6 bases to trimming and J lost 4 bases, with 12 bases between them. DNA of the CDR3: TGTGCCAGCAGCCCTCAGGGGAATAATGAAAAACTGTTTTTT. It translates to CASSPQGNNEKLFF.

The chain employs TRBV5-4 and TRBJ2-2; 12 bases agree with TRBD2. Trimming at V came to 3 bases and at J to 4 bases, leaving 4 bases not matched to a gene. This CDR3 has 16 amino acids. Germline CDR1 reads SGHNT; CDR2 reads YYREEE (reference sequence). As DNA, the CDR3 is TGTGCCAGCAGCTCGGGGACTAGCGGGCCCACCGGGGAGCTGTTTTTT. Translating gives CASSSGTSGPTGELFF.

This rearrangement joins TRBV6-1 to TRBJ2-7, with D perhaps TRBD1 (6 bases). The germline V gene has CDR1 MNHNS and CDR2 SASEGT. V lost 4 bases to trimming and J lost 9 bases, with 10 bases between them. This CDR3 region has 11 residues. The CDR3 bases are TGTGCCAGCAGTGGGACAGCCGGGCAGTACTTC. It is translated as CASSGTAGQYF.

The chain joins TRBV10-1 to TRBJ1-2, with 8 bases identical to TRBD1. CDR1 WNHNN and CDR2 SYGVQD come from the germline V gene (reference sequence). The CDR3 loop spans 14 amino acids. V shed 3 bases, J shed 4 bases, and the junction held 4 bases outside the gene matches. CDR3 nucleotides: TGCGCCAGCAGTGACCGGACAGGGCCCTATGGCTACACCTTC. Translated, it gives CASSDRTGPYGYTF.

The chain recombines TRBV2 with TRBJ1-2, with D perhaps matching TRBD1 (5 bases). The ends were cut back, 7 bases at V and 6 bases at J, with 15 bases in the middle. Germline V gives CDR1 SNHLY, CDR2 FYNNEI. The CDR3 has 13 residues. Written as DNA, the CDR3 is TGTGCCAGCATTTACTCCCCGGGGGATGGCTACACCTTC. It codes for CASIYSPGDGYTF.

This clone was detected only once. CDR3 in DNA: TGCAGCGTGGGACAGCCCGTCGGCACTGAAGCTTTCTTT. Translated: CSVGQPVGTEAFF. The rearrangement uses TRBV29-1 and TRBJ1-1, with 7 positions matching TRBD1. V gave up 6 bases and J gave up 4 bases; unmatched junction bases: 8. CDR1 is SQVTM and CDR2 is ANQGSEA in the germline V gene. CDR3 length: 13 amino acids. The full variable domain, with the rest looked up from reference TRBV29-1 and TRBJ1-1, is SAVISQKPSRDICQRGTSLTIQCQVDSQVTMMFWYRQQPGQSLTLIATANQGSEATYESGFVIDKFPISRPNLTFSTLTVSNMSPEDSSIYLCSVGQPVGTEAFFGQGTRLTVV.

Concerning this clone: The junction shows a germline mismatch at one end, possibly a read error. This rearrangement joins TRBV7-9 to TRBJ2-7; 8 positions agree with TRBD2. CDR1 and CDR2 from the germline V gene are SEHNR and FQNEAQ (reference sequence). The CDR3 extends over 16 amino acids. In DNA, the CDR3 is TGTTCCAGCAGCTTAGGGCTGTCGGGAGGGCCCTACGAGCAGTACTTC. This codes for CSSSLGLSGGPYEQYF.

The chain carries TRBV23-1 and TRBJ2-1; TRBD1 might be the D (6 bases). TRBV23-1 is treated as an ORF (open reading frame) with a function not yet certain. CDR3 size: 18 residues. V was trimmed by 4 bases and J by 8 bases, leaving 27 bases between them. CDR3: CASSPIHPGHRNPDEQFF. CDR3 coding DNA: TGCGCCAGCAGTCCCATACATCCGGGACACCGAAACCCCGATGAGCAGTTCTTC.

The table lists this clone with a count of one. The rearrangement joins TRBV15 to TRBJ2-1, with TRBD2 matching 16 bases. CDR3 length equals 21 residues. CDR1 is LNHNV, CDR2 YYDKDF, per germline (reference sequence). V shed 2 bases and J 0 bases; nucleotides not matched to a gene: 10. CDR3 coding DNA: TGTGCCACCAGCAGATATTCGGGACTAGCGGGAGGGATGAGCTCCTACAATGAGCAGTTCTTC. This sequence encodes CATSRYSGLAGGMSSYNEQFF.

This chain joins TRBV6-1 and TRBJ2-7, with D possibly matching TRBD2 (6 bases). Germline V gene data show CDR1 as MNHNS and CDR2 as SASEGT. The CDR3 extends over 12 amino acids. Deletions cut 8 bases from V and 0 bases from J, with 8 bases between. The CDR3 nucleotides read TGTGCCAGCGGGCGGGGCTCCTACGAGCAGTACTTC. It encodes CASGRGSYEQYF.

The V call is TRBV6-6, the J call TRBJ1-6; perhaps TRBD1 as D (5 bases). V was trimmed by 6 bases and J by 10 bases, leaving 16 bases between them. Germline lookup yields CDR1 MNHNY and CDR2 SVGAGI (reference sequence). The CDR3 is 14 amino acids. The DNA of the CDR3 is TGTGCCAGCAGGTCGGGCCGGGGGATCTCACCCCTCCACTTT. Protein sequence: CASRSGRGISPLHF.

The genes are TRBV5-1 and TRBJ2-1, with D unclear. V lost 0 bases, J lost 2 bases, and 3 bases lay in between. Germline CDR1 SGHRS, CDR2 YFSETQ. The CDR3 has 13 residues. CDR3 sequence (DNA): TGCGCCAGCAGCTTGGACACCTACAATGAGCAGTTCTTC. This gives the protein CASSLDTYNEQFF.

The V call is TRBV7-2, the J call TRBJ2-7; D remains ambiguous. CDR1 SGHTA and CDR2 FQGNSA come from the germline V gene. Deletions cut 3 bases from V and 2 bases from J, with 8 bases between. This CDR3 region has 13 residues. The CDR3 spells CASSFYTTYEQYF. The CDR3 coding sequence is TGTGCCAGCAGCTTTTACACCACCTACGAGCAGTACTTC.

This clone showed up just once. J is TRBJ2-7 and V is TRBV6-1; D may be TRBD1 (5 bases). V lost 6 bases, J lost 5 bases, and 14 bases lay in between. This CDR3 has 13 amino acids. From germline, CDR1 is MNHNS and CDR2 SASEGT. The CDR3 is CASSPTGPHEQYF. The CDR3 nucleotides are TGTGCCAGCAGCCCCACAGGTCCCCACGAGCAGTACTTC.

The chain recombines TRBV5-1 with TRBJ2-5, with 7 bases identical to TRBD1. Trimming at V came to 2 bases and at J to 0 bases, leaving 7 bases not matched to a gene. The germline gives CDR1 SGHRS, CDR2 YFSETQ. There are 16 residues in the CDR3. CDR3 amino acids: CASSFAGTDNQETQYF. The CDR3 coding sequence is TGCGCCAGCAGCTTTGCCGGGACAGACAACCAAGAGACCCAGTACTTC.

V gene TRBV6-1 combines with J gene TRBJ2-7, with TRBD1 matching over 10 bases. CDR3 size: 14 residues. V trimming: 7 bases; J trimming: 4 bases; junction bases outside the gene matches: 7. Looked up from germline, CDR1 is MNHNS and CDR2 is SASEGT. The CDR3 spells CASMGGQGNYEQYF. In DNA form, the CDR3 reads TGTGCCAGCATGGGGGGACAGGGGAATTACGAGCAGTACTTC.